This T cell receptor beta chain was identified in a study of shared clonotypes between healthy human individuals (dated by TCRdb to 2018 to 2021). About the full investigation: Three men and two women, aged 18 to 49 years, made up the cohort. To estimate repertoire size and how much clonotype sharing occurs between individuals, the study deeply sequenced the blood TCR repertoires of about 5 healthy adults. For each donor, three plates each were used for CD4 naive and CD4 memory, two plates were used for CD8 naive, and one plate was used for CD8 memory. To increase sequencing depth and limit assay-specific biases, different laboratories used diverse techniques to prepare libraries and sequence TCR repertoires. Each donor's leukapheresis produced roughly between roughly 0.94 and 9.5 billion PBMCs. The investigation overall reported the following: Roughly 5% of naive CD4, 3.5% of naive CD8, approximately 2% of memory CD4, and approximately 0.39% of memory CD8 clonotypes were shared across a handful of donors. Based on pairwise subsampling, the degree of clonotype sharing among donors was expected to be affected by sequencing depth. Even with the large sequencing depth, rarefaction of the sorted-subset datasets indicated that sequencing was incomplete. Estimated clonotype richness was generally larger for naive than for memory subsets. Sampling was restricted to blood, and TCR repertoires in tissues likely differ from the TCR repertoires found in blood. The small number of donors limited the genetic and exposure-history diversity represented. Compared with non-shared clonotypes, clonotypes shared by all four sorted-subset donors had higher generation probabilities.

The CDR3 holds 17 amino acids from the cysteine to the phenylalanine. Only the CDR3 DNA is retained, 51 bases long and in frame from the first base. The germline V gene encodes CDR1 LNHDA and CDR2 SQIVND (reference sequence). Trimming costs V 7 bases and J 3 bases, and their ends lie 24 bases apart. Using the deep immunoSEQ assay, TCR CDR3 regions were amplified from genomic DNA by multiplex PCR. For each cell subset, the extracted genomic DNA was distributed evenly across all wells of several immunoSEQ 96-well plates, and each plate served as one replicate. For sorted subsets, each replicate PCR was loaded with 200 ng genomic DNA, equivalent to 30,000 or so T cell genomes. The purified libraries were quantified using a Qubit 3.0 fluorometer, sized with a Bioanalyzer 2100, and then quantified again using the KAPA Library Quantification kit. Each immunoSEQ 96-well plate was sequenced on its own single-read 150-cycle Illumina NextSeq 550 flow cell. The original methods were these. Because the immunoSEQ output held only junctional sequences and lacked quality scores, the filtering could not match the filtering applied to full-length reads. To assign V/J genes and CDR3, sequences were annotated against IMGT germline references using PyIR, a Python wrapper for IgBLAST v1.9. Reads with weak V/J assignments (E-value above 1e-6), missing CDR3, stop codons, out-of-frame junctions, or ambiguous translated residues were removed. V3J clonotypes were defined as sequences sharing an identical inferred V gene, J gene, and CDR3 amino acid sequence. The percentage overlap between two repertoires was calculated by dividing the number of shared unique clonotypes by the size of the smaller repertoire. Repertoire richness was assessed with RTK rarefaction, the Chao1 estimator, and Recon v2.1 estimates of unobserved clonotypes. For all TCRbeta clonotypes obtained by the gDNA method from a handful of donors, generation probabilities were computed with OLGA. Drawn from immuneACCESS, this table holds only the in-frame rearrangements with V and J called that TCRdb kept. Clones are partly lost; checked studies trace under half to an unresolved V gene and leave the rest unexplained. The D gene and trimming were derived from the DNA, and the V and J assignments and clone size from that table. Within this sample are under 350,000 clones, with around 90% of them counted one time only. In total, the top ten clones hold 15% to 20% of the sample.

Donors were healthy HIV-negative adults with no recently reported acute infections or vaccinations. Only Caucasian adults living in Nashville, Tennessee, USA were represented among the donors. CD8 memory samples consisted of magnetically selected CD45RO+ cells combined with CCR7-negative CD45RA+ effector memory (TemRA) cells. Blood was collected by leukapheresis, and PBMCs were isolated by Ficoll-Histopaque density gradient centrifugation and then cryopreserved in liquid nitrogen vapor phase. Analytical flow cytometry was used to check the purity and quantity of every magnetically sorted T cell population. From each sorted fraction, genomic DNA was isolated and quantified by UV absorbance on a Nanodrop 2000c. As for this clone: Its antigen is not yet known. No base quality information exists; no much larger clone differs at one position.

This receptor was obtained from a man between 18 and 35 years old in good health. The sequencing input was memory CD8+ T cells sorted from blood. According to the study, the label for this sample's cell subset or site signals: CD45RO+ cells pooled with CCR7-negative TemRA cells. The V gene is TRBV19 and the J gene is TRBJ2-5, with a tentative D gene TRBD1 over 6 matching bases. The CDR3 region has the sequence CASTPGQGFLKEETQYF. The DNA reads TGTGCCAGTACCCCTGGGCAGGGGTTTCTTAAGGAAGAGACCCAGTACTTC. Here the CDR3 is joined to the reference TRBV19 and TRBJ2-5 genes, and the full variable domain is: DGGITQSPKYLFRKEGQNVTLSCEQNLNHDAMYWYRQDPGQGLRLIYYSQIVNDFQKGDIAEGYSVSREKKESFPLTVTSAQKNPTAFYLCASTPGQGFLKEETQYFGPGTRLLVL.